This note documents a single T cell receptor beta chain sequence. The antigen is undetermined. Donors uniformly comprised healthy Caucasians. The germline V and J ends were trimmed by 0 bases and 2 bases, with 8 bases remaining between them. CDR3 length: 14 amino acids. CDR1 SGDLS and CDR2 YYNGEE come from the germline V gene. A universal primer site came from template switching; cDNA carried unique molecular identifiers. One entry per CDR3 protein, called by TCRdb with MiXCR from the 5' RACE reads. The sample includes some 1,600,000 distinct CDR3 sequences, less than 35% of them seen just once. The data stem from a study of identical twins. Study outcomes and limitations: Part of the zero-insertion signal could reflect confounding by invariant MAIT and iNKT cells. Beta out-of-frame sequences displayed a weaker excess of sharing between twins.

This chain joins TRBV9 and TRBJ2-5; D is uncertain. The TCR was taken from a newborn girl in good health. The specimen was cord blood. CDR3 coding DNA: TGTGCCAGCAGCGTAGCGGGCCTTCAAGAGACCCAGTACTTC. It specifies CASSVAGLQETQYF.